The subject of this entry is one T cell receptor beta chain. Its antigen is unidentified. This CDR3 is 15 amino acids long. Trimming pared 3 bases from V and 0 bases from J, leaving 8 bases between. From germline, CDR1 is MNHEY and CDR2 SMNVEV (reference sequence). The sample comes from a study of glioma-infiltrating T cells. General observations from the study: Very few CDR3 sequences were shared between tissue and blood. Gliomas, especially low-grade, showed above-expected tissue-blood divergence; non-neoplastic patients showed below.

The iRepertoire nested amplicon-rescue multiplex PCR amplified TCR alpha and beta CDR3s from RNA. One-step reverse transcription and amplification started from approximately 100-400 ng of tissue mRNA or PBMC total RNA. TCRdb re-called the multiplex PCR reads through MiXCR, storing one row per CDR3 protein. Found here are about 140,000 distinct CDR3 sequences, more than 35% of them singletons; the top ten hold about a fifth. The clonotype was recovered from a human donor with low-grade glioma or glioblastoma, undergoing nonglioma brain surgery, or in good health (not recorded which). The sample was glioma tissue, nonneoplastic brain tissue, or PBMCs (not recorded which). V usage is TRBV27 and J usage is TRBJ1-4; the D gene is possibly TRBD1 (5 bases). The CDR3 region is CASSLQGATNEKLFF. CDR3 in DNA: TGTGCCAGCAGTTTGCAGGGAGCAACTAATGAAAAACTGTTTTTT.